The T cell receptor (beta chain) under discussion was sequenced for a study of shared clonotypes between healthy human individuals. General observations from the study: Non-shared clonotypes were found to have lower generation probabilities than the clonotypes that were shared by all four of the sorted-subset donors.

V was clipped by 4 bases and J by 1 base, with 4 bases between them. The CDR3 is 12 residues long. The germline gives CDR1 SEHNR, CDR2 FQNEAQ (reference sequence). Some clones are missing from TCRdb's copy, which holds only in-frame ones; the method was immunoSEQ multiplex PCR. This repertoire shows approximately 940,000 clones, 70% to 85% found once; its top ten account for about 1.5%. Details on this clone: Its antigen is still unknown. Other DNA sequences in the same sample also yield this CDR3.

The receptor was derived from a man between 18 and 35 years old in good health. The sample consisted of memory CD4+ T cells sorted from blood. This sample's subset: CD45RA-negative fraction. The chain recombines TRBV7-9 with TRBJ1-2; D is uncertain. CDR3 coding DNA: TGTGCCAGCAGCTCCGTTAACTATGGCTACACCTTC. Translation: CASSSVNYGYTF. Drawing the rest from reference TRBV7-9 and TRBJ1-2, the complete variable domain is DTGVSQNPRHKITKRGQNVTFRCDPISEHNRLYWYRQTLGQGPEFLTYFQNEAQLEKSRLLSDRFSAERPKGSFSTLEIQRTEQGDSAMYLCASSSVNYGYTFGSGTRLTVV.